These 20 T cell receptor beta chains were all obtained from the same sample, sequenced in a study of blood T cell repertoires in COVID-19. The method was immunoSEQ multiplex PCR; TCRdb's version includes in-frame clones alone and lacks a portion of them. The top ten clones hold roughly 7.4% of a sample with some 80,000 clones, roughly four fifths of them seen once. Material: peripheral blood. The receptors were gathered from a human donor in a cohort sampled during active COVID-19.

This chain uses TRBV7-8 with TRBJ1-6; no clear D gene. V was pared by 1 base and J by 7 bases, with 8 bases between. The CDR3 is 14 amino acids. Looked up from germline, CDR1 is SGHVS and CDR2 is FQNEAQ. CDR3 nucleotides: TGTGCCAGCAGCTTAGGGTCTACCAATTCACCCCTCCACTTT. Translation: CASSLGSTNSPLHF.

This sequence joins TRBV30 and TRBJ1-2; 8 bases are a match to TRBD1. Germline CDR1 GTSNPN, CDR2 SVGIG (reference sequence). The CDR3 totals 13 residues. V lost 0 bases and J lost 3; bases outside the gene matches: 0. The CDR3 nucleotides read TGTGCCTGGAGTGTACAGGGGGACTATGGCTACACCTTC. It encodes CAWSVQGDYGYTF.

The chain uses TRBV12-3 or TRBV12-4 and TRBJ1-4; D gene uncertain. The CDR3 contains 13 residues. V lost 4 bases and J 6 bases, leaving 9 bases between the germline ends. The chain's CDR3 is CASSSRTDEKLFF. For the CDR3, the DNA is TGTGCCAGCAGTTCCCGGACTGATGAAAAACTGTTTTTT.

The CDR3 protein is CASSADPGQGARGYTF. The CDR3 nucleotides are TGTGCCAGCAGTGCCGATCCGGGACAGGGGGCGCGGGGCTACACCTTC. V gene TRBV25-1 combines with J gene TRBJ1-2, with TRBD1 matching 12 bases. Losses at the gene ends were 4 bases for V and 8 bases for J; bases not matched to a gene: 11. CDR3 length: 16 amino acids. Germline CDR1 reads MGHDK; CDR2 reads SYGVNS.

This clone was found once. The J gene is TRBJ1-4, the V gene TRBV3-1 (or the pseudogene TRBV3-2); perhaps TRBD1 as D (6 bases). CDR1 is LGHDT and CDR2 is YNNKEL in the germline V gene (reference sequence). CDR3 length equals 15 residues. Between the trimmed V and J ends, which lost 7 bases and 8 bases, there was a span of 20 bases. The CDR3 sequence is CASTPRWRGGEKLFF. The DNA of the CDR3 is TGTGCCAGCACGCCAAGATGGAGGGGGGGAGAAAAACTGTTTTTT.

This clone was seen a single time. This chain uses TRBV5-6 with TRBJ1-5; 8 bases map to TRBD1. V shed 3 bases and J 6 bases; nucleotides not matched to a gene: 5. CDR3 size: 14 residues. Per the germline V gene, CDR1 is SGHDT and CDR2 is YYEEEE. The CDR3 protein is CASSSQGELQPQHF. As DNA, the CDR3 is TGTGCCAGCAGCTCACAGGGGGAGCTTCAGCCCCAGCATTTT.

The chain joins TRBV9 to TRBJ1-1; 8 bases are a match to TRBD1. Germline assignment: CDR1 SGDLS and CDR2 YYNGEE. Germline trimming cut 2 bases from V and 2 bases from J; bases unmatched to any gene: 5. CDR3 length: 15 residues. The chain's CDR3 is CASSVQTGVNTEAFF. The CDR3 region has the DNA TGTGCCAGCAGCGTTCAGACAGGGGTAAACACTGAAGCTTTCTTT.

This rearrangement joins TRBV5-5 to TRBJ1-1, with 8 nucleotides matching TRBD1. Germline-derived CDR1 and CDR2 are SGHKS and YYEKEE (reference sequence). This CDR3 is 15 amino acids long. The J segment lost 1 base and the V segment lost 3 bases, leaving 5 bases of the junction unmatched. The CDR3 bases are TGTGCCAGCAGCTCCCGGGACAGGACGAACACTGAAGCTTTCTTT. Translation gives CASSSRDRTNTEAFF.

The chain links TRBV5-1 to TRBJ1-2; 7 bases fit TRBD1. The CDR3 spans 14 residues. The germline V gene encodes CDR1 SGHRS and CDR2 YFSETQ. The V gene end was trimmed by 0 bases and the J gene end by 5 bases; junction bases not matched to a gene: 4. The CDR3 here is CASSLEDRVYGYTF. CDR3 coding DNA: TGCGCCAGCAGCTTGGAAGACAGGGTATATGGCTACACCTTC.

The chain couples TRBV3-1 (or the pseudogene TRBV3-2) to TRBJ1-2; D uncertain. Germline V gene sequence: CDR1 LGHDT, CDR2 YNNKEL (reference sequence). The length of the CDR3 is 14 residues. Trimming cost V 1 base and J 0 bases, with 6 bases left between them. Here the CDR3 reads CASSQGRANYGYTF. The CDR3 DNA sequence: TGTGCCAGCAGCCAAGGGAGGGCTAACTATGGCTACACCTTC.

V is TRBV3-1 (or the pseudogene TRBV3-2) and J is TRBJ2-3; the match to TRBD2 covers 10 bases. CDR1 and CDR2 from the germline V gene are LGHDT and YNNKEL (reference sequence). V lost 1 base and J lost 5; bases outside the gene matches: 6. The CDR3 is 16 residues long. The CDR3 protein is CASSQGVLAGGDTQYF. CDR3 DNA sequence: TGTGCCAGCAGCCAAGGTGTTTTAGCGGGGGGAGATACGCAGTATTTT.

As concerns this clone: Germline and junction disagree at one end, which may indicate a read error. V gene TRBV7-7 combines with J gene TRBJ2-5, with D possibly being TRBD1 (6 bases). Germline V lookup: CDR1 SSHAT, CDR2 FNYEAQ (reference sequence). This CDR3 comprises 14 residues. The CDR3 nucleotides are TGTGCTAGCAGCTCTGGACAGCCCCAAGAGACCCAGTACTTC. This translates into CASSSGQPQETQYF. Full variable domain (missing parts from reference TRBV7-7 and TRBJ2-5): GAGVSQSPRYKVTKRGQDVTLRCDPISSHATLYWYQQALGQGPEFLTYFNYEAQPDKSGLPSDRFSAERPEGSISTLTIQRTEQRDSAMYRCASSSGQPQETQYFGPGTRLLVL.

In its sample, this clone was seen once. This sequence joins TRBV19 and TRBJ1-1; D is perhaps TRBD1 (6 bases). V was shortened by 9 bases and J by 7 bases, with 15 bases between the two germline ends. The length of the CDR3 is 12 residues. Germline V lookup: CDR1 LNHDA, CDR2 SQIVND (reference sequence). As DNA, the CDR3 is TGTGCCAGCACCCTGGGGGCTAATGAAGCTTTCTTT. It is translated as CASTLGANEAFF.

The rearrangement links TRBV19 to TRBJ2-7; 10 nucleotides align to TRBD1. The V and J ends lost 4 bases and 8 bases, in that order; junction bases with no gene match: 17. The CDR3 sequence is 17 residues long. The germline V gene encodes CDR1 LNHDA and CDR2 SQIVND (reference sequence). The CDR3 sequence: CASSKSTLGQGLYQQYF. Here the CDR3 DNA reads TGTGCCAGTAGTAAATCAACCCTGGGACAGGGGCTCTATCAGCAGTACTTC.

In its sample, this clone was seen once. The genes are TRBV10-3 and TRBJ2-7; 8 nucleotides line up with TRBD1. Germline trimming cut 7 bases from V and 4 bases from J; bases unmatched to any gene: 9. CDR3 length: 14 amino acids. Germline loops: CDR1 ENHRY, CDR2 SYGVKD. The DNA of the CDR3 is TGTGCCATCACCAAGGACAGGGAGGCGTACGAGCAGTACTTC. This gives the protein CAITKDREAYEQYF.

This sequence joins TRBV6-5 and TRBJ2-7; 15 bases match TRBD2. This CDR3 region has 15 residues. Germline CDR1 reads MNHEY; CDR2 reads SVGAGI. V dropped 6 bases and J dropped 1; count of bases not matched to a gene: 1. The CDR3 DNA is TGTGCCAGCAGGGGACTAGCGGGGGGATCCTACGAGCAGTACTTC. This translates into CASRGLAGGSYEQYF.

The chain recombines TRBV25-1 with TRBJ2-7; 9 nucleotides match TRBD1. Trimming cost V 4 bases and J 5 bases; bases outside gene matches: 6. This CDR3 is built from 14 residues. Germline CDR1 reads MGHDK; CDR2 reads SYGVNS. The CDR3 DNA reads TGTGCCAGCAGTGCCTCCTGGACAGGGGACGAGCAGTACTTC. Protein product: CASSASWTGDEQYF.

V is TRBV29-1 and J is TRBJ2-7; no clear D gene. V lost 4 bases and J 3 bases, leaving 10 bases between the germline ends. Germline loops: CDR1 SQVTM, CDR2 ANQGSEA. The CDR3 covers 12 residues. The CDR3 sequence is CSVVEAVYEQYF. The CDR3 nucleotides are TGCAGCGTTGTCGAAGCTGTCTACGAGCAGTACTTC.

The rearrangement joins TRBV7-9 to TRBJ2-1, with 10 bases identical to TRBD1. The CDR3 loop spans 13 amino acids. CDR1 and CDR2 from the germline V gene are SEHNR and FQNEAQ (reference sequence). V lost 5 bases, J lost 10 bases, and 5 bases stayed unmatched. CDR3 loop: CASSPGTGEEQFF. The CDR3 DNA follows: TGTGCCAGCAGCCCCGGGACAGGGGAAGAGCAGTTCTTC.

The V call is TRBV11-2, the J call TRBJ2-7; 8 positions match TRBD1. The length of the CDR3 is 15 residues. J gave up 5 bases and V 1 base, and 7 bases lay outside the gene matches. Germline lookup yields CDR1 SGHAT and CDR2 FQNNGV. Here the CDR3 reads CASSLVRTGSHEQYF. The CDR3 nucleotides read TGTGCCAGCAGCTTAGTTCGGACAGGGTCCCACGAGCAGTACTTC.